One and the same sample provided the 2 T cell receptor beta chains below, sequenced in a study of CD8 T cells in ankylosing spondylitis. Each CDR3 protein gets one entry after TCRdb re-called the 5' RACE reads with MiXCR. Seen here are some 240,000 distinct CDR3 sequences, about 9.1% observed once, and the top ten hold nearly 7%. Sample: blood, either unsorted or a sorted T cell fraction (not recorded which). These TCRs come from a male donor with ankylosing spondylitis or in good health (not recorded which).

A few counts support this clonotype. The chain joins TRBV30 to TRBJ2-2; D may be TRBD2 (6 bases). Trimming shortened V by 2 bases and J by 5 bases, and 12 bases separated the two germline ends. The CDR3 runs to 14 residues. In germline, CDR1 is GTSNPN, CDR2 SVGIG (reference sequence). The CDR3 sequence: CAWSPWGVTGELFF. The CDR3 DNA sequence: TGTGCCTGGAGTCCCTGGGGGGTAACCGGGGAGCTGTTTTTT.

The chain joins TRBV30 to TRBJ2-1, with a weak D call TRBD2 (6 bases). CDR1 is GTSNPN, CDR2 SVGIG, per germline (reference sequence). With 5 bases removed from V and 5 bases from J, the gap between germline ends came to 16 bases. This CDR3 is 14 amino acids long. The CDR3 is CAWGRLATNNEQFF. The CDR3 DNA reads as TGTGCCTGGGGACGTCTAGCGACAAACAATGAGCAGTTCTTC.